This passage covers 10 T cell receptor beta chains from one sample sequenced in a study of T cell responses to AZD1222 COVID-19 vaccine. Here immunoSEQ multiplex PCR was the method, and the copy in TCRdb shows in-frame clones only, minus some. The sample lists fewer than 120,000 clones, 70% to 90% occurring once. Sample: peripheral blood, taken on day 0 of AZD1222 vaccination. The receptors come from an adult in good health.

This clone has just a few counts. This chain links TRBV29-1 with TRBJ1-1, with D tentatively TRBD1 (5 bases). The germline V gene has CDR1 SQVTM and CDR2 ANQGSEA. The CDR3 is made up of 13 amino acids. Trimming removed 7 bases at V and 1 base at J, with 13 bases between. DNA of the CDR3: TGCAGCGCTTCAGGGCCTCGGAACACTGAAGCTTTCTTT. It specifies CSASGPRNTEAFF.

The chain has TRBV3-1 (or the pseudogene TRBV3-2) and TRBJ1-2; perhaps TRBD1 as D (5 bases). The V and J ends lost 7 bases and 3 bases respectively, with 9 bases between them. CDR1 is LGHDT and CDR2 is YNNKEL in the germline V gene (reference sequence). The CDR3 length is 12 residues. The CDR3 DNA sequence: TGTGCCAGCACCGGGACGGACTATGGCTACACCTTC. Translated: CASTGTDYGYTF.

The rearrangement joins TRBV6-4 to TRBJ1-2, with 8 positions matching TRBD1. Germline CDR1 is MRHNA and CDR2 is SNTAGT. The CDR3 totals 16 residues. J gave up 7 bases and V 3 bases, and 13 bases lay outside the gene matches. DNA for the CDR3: TGTGCCAGCAGTGAAACCGCAGGGGGCGCAACTAGTGGCTACACCTTC. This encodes CASSETAGGATSGYTF.

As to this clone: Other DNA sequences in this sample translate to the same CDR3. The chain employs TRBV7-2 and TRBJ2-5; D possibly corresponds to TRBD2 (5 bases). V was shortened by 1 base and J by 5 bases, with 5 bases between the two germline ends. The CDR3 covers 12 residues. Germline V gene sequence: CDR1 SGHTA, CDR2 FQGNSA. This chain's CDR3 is CASSLGRETQYF. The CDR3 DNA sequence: TGTGCCAGCAGCTTAGGGAGGGAGACCCAGTACTTC.

CDR3 region: CASSEILRDRGHTGELFF. The CDR3 bases are TGTGCCAGCAGTGAGATTCTCCGGGACAGGGGGCACACCGGGGAGCTGTTTTTT. The chain couples TRBV6-1 to TRBJ2-2; 12 positions match TRBD1. This CDR3 is built from 18 residues. The germline gives CDR1 MNHNS, CDR2 SASEGT. J lost 3 bases, V lost 3 bases, and 8 bases had no gene match.

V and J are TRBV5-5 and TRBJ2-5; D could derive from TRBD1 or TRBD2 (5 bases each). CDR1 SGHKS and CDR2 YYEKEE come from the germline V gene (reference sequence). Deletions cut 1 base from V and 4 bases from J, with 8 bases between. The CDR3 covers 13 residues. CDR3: CASSLYGGETQYF. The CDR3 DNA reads TGTGCCAGCAGCTTGTATGGGGGAGAGACCCAGTACTTC.

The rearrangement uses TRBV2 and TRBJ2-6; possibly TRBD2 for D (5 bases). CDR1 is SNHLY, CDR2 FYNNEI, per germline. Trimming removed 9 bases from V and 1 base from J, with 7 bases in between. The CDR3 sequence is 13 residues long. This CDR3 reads CARRGSGANVLTF. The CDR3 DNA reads TGTGCCAGACGGGGTTCTGGGGCCAACGTCCTGACTTTC.

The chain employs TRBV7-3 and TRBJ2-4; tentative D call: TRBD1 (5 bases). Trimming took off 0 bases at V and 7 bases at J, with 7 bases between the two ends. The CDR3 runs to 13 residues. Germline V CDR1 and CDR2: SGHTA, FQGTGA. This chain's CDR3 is CASSLTPGNIQYF. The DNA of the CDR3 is TGTGCCAGCAGCTTAACGCCAGGGAACATTCAGTACTTC.

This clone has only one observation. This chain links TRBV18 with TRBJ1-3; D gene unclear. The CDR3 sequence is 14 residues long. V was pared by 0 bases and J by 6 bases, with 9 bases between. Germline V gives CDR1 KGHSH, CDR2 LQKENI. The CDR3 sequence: CASSPPTGLNTIYF. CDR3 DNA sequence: TGTGCCAGCTCACCACCGACGGGTTTAAACACCATATATTTT.

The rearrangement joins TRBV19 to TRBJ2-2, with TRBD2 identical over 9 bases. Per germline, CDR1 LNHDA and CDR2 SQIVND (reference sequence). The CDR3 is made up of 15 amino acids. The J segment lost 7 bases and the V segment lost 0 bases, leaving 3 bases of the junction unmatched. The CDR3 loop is CASSIDGTSFGELFF. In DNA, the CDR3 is TGTGCCAGTAGTATAGATGGGACTAGCTTCGGGGAGCTGTTTTTT. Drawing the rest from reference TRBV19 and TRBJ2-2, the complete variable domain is DGGITQSPKYLFRKEGQNVTLSCEQNLNHDAMYWYRQDPGQGLRLIYYSQIVNDFQKGDIAEGYSVSREKKESFPLTVTSAQKNPTAFYLCASSIDGTSFGELFFGEGSRLTVL.